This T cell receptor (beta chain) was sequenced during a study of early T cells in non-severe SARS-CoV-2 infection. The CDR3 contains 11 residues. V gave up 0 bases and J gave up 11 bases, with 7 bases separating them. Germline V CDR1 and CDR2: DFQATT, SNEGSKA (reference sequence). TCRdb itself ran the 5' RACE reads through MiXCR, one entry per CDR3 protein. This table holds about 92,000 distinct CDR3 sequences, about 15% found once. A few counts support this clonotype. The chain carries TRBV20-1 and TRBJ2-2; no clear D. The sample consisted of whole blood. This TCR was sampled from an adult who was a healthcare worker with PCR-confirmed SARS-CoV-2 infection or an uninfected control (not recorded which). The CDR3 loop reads CSARDRGELFF. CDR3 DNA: TGCAGTGCTAGAGATCGAGGAGAGCTGTTTTTT.